One and the same sample provided the 27 T cell receptor beta chains below, sequenced in a study of cytomegalovirus exposure and HLA in healthy donors (dated by TCRdb to 2017 to 2019). Receptors were amplified or captured by the immunoSEQ multiplex PCR assay. A mixture of 60 forward primers for TCR Vbeta segments and 13 reverse primers for TCR Jbeta segments was used in the multiplex PCR. Here the immuneACCESS table is served through TCRdb, limited to in-frame sequences with V and J called. Missing clones are a known gap in these copies; in checked studies unresolved V genes cover under half, and the rest lacks a known reason. A total of approximately 140,000 clones appear in this sample, about 64% of them only once. The top ten hold about 7.1% of the sample. The material sequenced was PBMCs. These receptors all stem from a woman aged 55 to 70 in good health and CMV-seropositive.

The genes are TRBV28 and TRBJ1-2; 11 positions match TRBD1. Germline-derived CDR1 and CDR2 are MDHEN and SYDVKM. V trimming: 4 bases; J trimming: 6 bases; junction bases outside the gene matches: 7. This CDR3 has 15 residues. The CDR3 DNA reads TGTGCCAGCAGTTCGACCGGGACAGGGGGTAATGGCTACACCTTC. Its protein is CASSSTGTGGNGYTF.

The V gene is TRBV19, the J gene TRBJ2-1; TRBD1 matches 8 bases. With 9 bases clipped from V and 6 bases from J, the junction kept 13 bases outside the gene matches. CDR1 and CDR2 (germline): LNHDA, SQIVND (reference sequence). The CDR3 spans 15 residues. The CDR3 DNA reads as TGTGCCAGCCGCCCGGCGGACAGGGCCCTCAATGAGCAGTTCTTC. It codes for CASRPADRALNEQFF.

V usage is TRBV7-8 and J usage is TRBJ2-1; 9 bases match TRBD2. Germline loops: CDR1 SGHVS, CDR2 FQNEAQ. V gave up 1 base and J gave up 4 bases; unmatched junction bases: 2. This CDR3 is 15 amino acids long. The CDR3: CASSLGGRAYNEQFF. The CDR3 DNA is TGTGCCAGCAGCTTAGGCGGGAGGGCGTACAATGAGCAGTTCTTC.

This clone was detected a few times. J is TRBJ1-2 and V is TRBV7-2; D uncertain. The CDR3 is made up of 14 amino acids. Trimming stripped 2 bases from V and 2 bases from J, with 9 bases between. Germline assignment: CDR1 SGHTA and CDR2 FQGNSA. The CDR3 DNA follows: TGTGCCAGCAGCTTAACCCGGGAGAACTATGGCTACACCTTC. Its protein is CASSLTRENYGYTF.

CDR3 nucleotides: TGTGCCAGCAGCGTAGAAGGGGGGGGGCAAACTGAAGCTTTCTTT. As protein: CASSVEGGGQTEAFF. The chain joins TRBV9 to TRBJ1-1; possibly TRBD1 for D (6 bases). Trimming took off 0 bases at V and 5 bases at J, with 14 bases between the two ends. Germline lookup yields CDR1 SGDLS and CDR2 YYNGEE. This CDR3 has 15 residues.

V gene TRBV27 combines with J gene TRBJ2-2, with 10 bases matching TRBD2. V trimming: 5 bases; J trimming: 6 bases; junction bases outside the gene matches: 6. The CDR3 has 15 residues. Germline V gene lookup returns CDR1 MNHEY and CDR2 SMNVEV (reference sequence). For the CDR3, the DNA is TGTGCCAGCAGTCCACGGACTAGCGGAGCCGGGGAGCTGTTTTTT. Translating it yields CASSPRTSGAGELFF.

This clone was detected once. The chain links TRBV7-2 to TRBJ2-5; a weak D match, TRBD2 (6 bases). CDR3 size: 13 residues. The germline V gene encodes CDR1 SGHTA and CDR2 FQGNSA. V lost 2 bases and J 4 bases, leaving 8 bases between the germline ends. CDR3 nucleotides: TGTGCCAGCAGCTTACTGGAGGGAGAGACCCAGTACTTC. Translating gives CASSLLEGETQYF.

The chain uses TRBV28 and TRBJ1-1; the D gene is possibly TRBD1 (6 bases). With 5 bases removed from V and 1 base from J, the gap between germline ends came to 14 bases. Germline loops: CDR1 MDHEN, CDR2 SYDVKM. The CDR3 has 15 residues. CDR3 nucleotide sequence: TGTGCCAGCAGTATTGGGACACCTGGGAACACTGAAGCTTTCTTT. Its translation: CASSIGTPGNTEAFF.

The V and J genes are TRBV20-1 and TRBJ2-5; tentatively, D is TRBD1 (5 bases). Germline loops: CDR1 DFQATT, CDR2 SNEGSKA (reference sequence). The ends were cut back, 7 bases at V and 0 bases at J, with 6 bases in the middle. The CDR3 length is 11 residues. The CDR3 sequence: CSEGHQETQYF. The CDR3 nucleotides are TGCAGTGAGGGGCACCAAGAGACCCAGTACTTC.

The chain carries TRBV9 and TRBJ1-1; TRBD1 matches at 8 bases. This CDR3 region has 15 residues. Per germline, CDR1 SGDLS and CDR2 YYNGEE. Trimming at V came to 2 bases and at J to 5 bases, leaving 8 bases not matched to a gene. As DNA, the CDR3 is TGTGCCAGCAGCGTCGGGCAGGGGGCGAGGACTGAAGCTTTCTTT. This translates into CASSVGQGARTEAFF.

This clone was counted between two and nine times. The V and J genes are TRBV7-9 and TRBJ1-2; D ambiguous. Germline V gene lookup returns CDR1 SEHNR and CDR2 FQNEAQ (reference sequence). The CDR3 sequence is 12 residues long. V gave up 3 bases and J gave up 5 bases, with 7 bases separating them. The CDR3 spells CASSLEGYGYTF. In nucleotides, the CDR3 is TGTGCCAGCAGCTTGGAGGGTTATGGCTACACCTTC.

The rearrangement joins TRBV28 to TRBJ2-1; D is possibly TRBD2 (6 bases). The germline V gene has CDR1 MDHEN and CDR2 SYDVKM. Between the trimmed V and J ends, which lost 2 bases and 4 bases, there was a span of 12 bases. The CDR3 contains 15 residues. CDR3 sequence: CASSLPGVRYNEQFF. The CDR3 DNA reads TGTGCCAGCAGTTTACCGGGAGTAAGATACAATGAGCAGTTCTTC.

CDR3 sequence (DNA): TGCGCCAGCAGCTTGGCCAATGCGGAAGAGACCCAGTACTTC. This gives the protein CASSLANAEETQYF. The rearrangement uses TRBV5-1 and TRBJ2-5; no clear D gene. The CDR3 is 14 residues long. V shed 0 bases and J shed 3 bases, with 9 bases lying between them. Per the germline V gene, CDR1 is SGHRS and CDR2 is YFSETQ.

In this sample, this clone turned up once. The chain uses TRBV28 and TRBJ2-5; no clear D gene. The ends were cut back, 1 base at V and 5 bases at J, with 11 bases in the middle. CDR1 is MDHEN, CDR2 SYDVKM, per germline. The CDR3 has 14 amino acids. As DNA, the CDR3 is TGTGCCAGCAGTTTATCGCCGGGTCTGGAGACCCAGTACTTC. This codes for CASSLSPGLETQYF.

This clone was recorded a few times. V gene TRBV19 combines with J gene TRBJ2-7; 12 bases align to TRBD2. Looked up from germline, CDR1 is LNHDA and CDR2 is SQIVND (reference sequence). V was clipped by 5 bases and J by 2 bases; unmatched bases: 4. The CDR3 is made up of 15 amino acids. The CDR3 DNA is TGTGCCAGTAGTTTCCTAGCGGGAGGGCCCTACGAGCAGTACTTC. Translation gives CASSFLAGGPYEQYF.

V and J are TRBV9 and TRBJ2-1; weak D call: TRBD1 (6 bases). Germline V gene lookup returns CDR1 SGDLS and CDR2 YYNGEE. There are 12 residues in the CDR3. V was pared by 4 bases and J by 8 bases, with 10 bases between. CDR3 protein: CASSSQGHEQFF. The CDR3, as DNA: TGTGCCAGCAGCTCACAGGGCCATGAGCAGTTCTTC.

This clone was seen only once. The rearrangement uses TRBV30 and TRBJ2-5; 8 bases are shared with TRBD2. Unmatched junction bases numbered 18, after V lost 4 bases and J lost 11 bases. The CDR3 is 15 residues long. In germline, CDR1 is GTSNPN, CDR2 SVGIG (reference sequence). CDR3 bases: TGTGCCTGGAATCCCCAGGGACTAGAAGATACAGGGCAGTACTTC. Amino acid sequence: CAWNPQGLEDTGQYF.

This clone was seen a few times. A junction boundary mismatches the germline segment, possibly from a read error. The chain links TRBV7-7 to TRBJ2-3; 7 nucleotides align to TRBD2. CDR1 is SSHAT and CDR2 is FNYEAQ in the germline V gene (reference sequence). The CDR3 runs 12 residues. This chain's CDR3 is CASSPGGDTQYF. CDR3 sequence (DNA): TGTGCTAGCAGCCCGGGGGGAGATACGCAGTATTTT.

CDR3 loop: CASSSGQEDEETQYF. Here the CDR3 DNA reads TGTGCCAGCAGTTCGGGACAGGAGGACGAGGAGACCCAGTACTTC. This rearrangement joins TRBV28 to TRBJ2-5; 8 bases align to TRBD1. This CDR3 has 15 amino acids. The junction had 9 bases not matched to a gene; V was cut back by 4 bases and J by 5 bases. The germline V gene has CDR1 MDHEN and CDR2 SYDVKM. Full variable domain (remainder filled in from reference TRBV28 and TRBJ2-5): DVKVTQSSRYLVKRTGEKVFLECVQDMDHENMFWYRQDPGLGLRLIYFSYDVKMKEKGDIPEGYSVSREKKERFSLILESASTNQTSMYLCASSSGQEDEETQYFGPGTRLLVL.

The genes are TRBV7-9 and TRBJ2-5, with 10 bases lining up with TRBD2. CDR1 is SEHNR, CDR2 FQNEAQ, per germline (reference sequence). The length of the CDR3 is 17 residues. V shed 1 base, J shed 3 bases, and the junction held 8 bases outside the gene matches. For the CDR3, the DNA is TGTGCCAGCAGCTTAGTTGTCCTAGCGGGAGCGGAAGAGACCCAGTACTTC. Translation: CASSLVVLAGAEETQYF.

A few counts support this clone. The J gene is TRBJ2-7, the V gene TRBV7-8; D is ambiguous. This CDR3 is built from 13 residues. The germline CDR1 and CDR2 sequences are SGHVS and FQNEAQ. V was shortened by 4 bases and J by 5 bases, with 12 bases between the two germline ends. In DNA form, the CDR3 reads TGTGCCAGCAGCTCAGTCGTCCTGGACGAGCAGTACTTC. Protein sequence: CASSSVVLDEQYF.

This clone showed up just once. The chain uses TRBV27 and TRBJ1-1; D not resolved. Germline loops: CDR1 MNHEY, CDR2 SMNVEV (reference sequence). The CDR3 consists of 13 residues. With 2 bases removed from V and 1 base from J, the gap between germline ends came to 5 bases. The chain's CDR3 is CASSLISNTEAFF. The DNA for the CDR3 is TGTGCCAGCAGTTTAATCTCGAACACTGAAGCTTTCTTT.

This clone was counted a single time. V and J are TRBV2 and TRBJ2-5; D is possibly TRBD2 (5 bases). The germline V gene encodes CDR1 SNHLY and CDR2 FYNNEI. The CDR3 is 13 amino acids. Trimming stripped 5 bases from V and 5 bases from J, with 12 bases between. CDR3 nucleotide sequence: TGTGCCAGCAGTAAACTAGGGCTCGAGACCCAGTACTTC. Translation gives CASSKLGLETQYF.

This clone was found a few times. The CDR3 sequence is CASSASGTYEQYF. The CDR3, as DNA: TGCGCCAGCAGCGCTAGCGGGACCTACGAGCAGTACTTC. J is TRBJ2-7 and V is TRBV5-1; 9 nucleotides agree with TRBD2. CDR1 is SGHRS, CDR2 YFSETQ, per germline. The V gene end was trimmed by 4 bases and the J gene end by 2 bases; junction bases not matched to a gene: 1. This CDR3 region has 13 residues. Based on the CDR3 plus reference TRBV5-1 and TRBJ2-7, the full variable domain is KAGVTQTPRYLIKTRGQQVTLSCSPISGHRSVSWYQQTPGQGLQFLFEYFSETQRNKGNFPGRFSGRQFSNSRSEMNVSTLELGDSALYLCASSASGTYEQYFGPGTRLTVT.

With regard to this clone: Its ends do not fully match the called genes, so a read error is possible. The rearrangement uses TRBV4-3 and TRBJ2-5; D is undetermined. Per the germline V gene, CDR1 is LGHNA and CDR2 is YSLEER. The CDR3 is made up of 13 amino acids. The CDR3 loop reads CASSQGRLGTQYF. The CDR3 DNA reads TGCGCCAGCAGTCAAGGGCGACTTGGGACCCAGTACTTC.

The CDR3 sequence: CASSLKGTGGQDEQYF. CDR3 DNA: TGTGCCAGCAGCTTAAAAGGGACAGGGGGCCAGGACGAGCAGTACTTC. V gene TRBV5-6 combines with J gene TRBJ2-7; 12 positions agree with TRBD1. V shed 2 bases, J shed 5 bases, and the junction held 8 bases outside the gene matches. The CDR3 is made up of 16 amino acids. CDR1 is SGHDT, CDR2 YYEEEE, per germline. The whole variable domain, filled in from reference TRBV5-6 and TRBJ2-7, reads DAGVTQSPTHLIKTRGQQVTLRCSPKSGHDTVSWYQQALGQGPQFIFQYYEEEERQRGNFPDRFSGHQFPNYSSELNVNALLLGDSALYLCASSLKGTGGQDEQYFGPGTRLTVT.

This chain links TRBV5-1 with TRBJ2-7; D remains ambiguous. Looked up from germline, CDR1 is SGHRS and CDR2 is YFSETQ. V was clipped by 3 bases and J by 3 bases, with 7 bases between them. This CDR3 has 12 residues. In DNA form, the CDR3 reads TGCGCCAGCAGCTCCGGGTACTACGAGCAGTACTTC. Translated: CASSSGYYEQYF.